One sample yielded the 30 T cell receptor beta chains listed below, sequenced in a study of tumor-infiltrating lymphocytes in primary liver carcinoma. Making TCR beta cDNA involved approximately 0.5 ug total RNA and a constant-region primer. Slightly modified ARM-PCR with three nested multiplex PCR rounds yielded TCR beta libraries. The first two PCR rounds, around 10 cycles each, used TRBV1-TRBV30 forward primers and a C-beta reverse primer. TCRdb re-analysed the multiplex PCR reads in MiXCR, keeping a single row per CDR3 protein. In the table there are 99,000 or so distinct CDR3 sequences, around three quarters of which are singletons. The source material, roughly 18-30 mg of unsorted bulk tissue, was used to co-extract RNA and DNA. The sample comprised liver tumor tissue from sampling region 5. Subset in this sample: tumor region T5, tumor centre. These receptors were collected from an older woman with primary liver carcinoma and hepatitis B virus infection.

To note about this clonotype: Since no conserved phenylalanine or tryptophan closes the CDR3, a read error is the likely cause. The gene calls are TRBV10-1 and TRBJ2-3; no definite D call. The CDR3 covers 14 residues. V lost 10 bases to trimming and J lost 2 bases, with 16 bases between them. Germline-derived CDR1 and CDR2 are WNHNN and SYGVQD (reference sequence). Here the CDR3 reads CATAGERDTDTQYY. Written as DNA, the CDR3 is TGCGCCACCGCAGGAGAAAGGGACACAGATACGCAGTATTAT.

The DNA for the CDR3 is TGTGCCAGCAGCGAATACATCAGCTTGTCACAGTTCTTC. Protein sequence: CASSEYISLSQFF. The chain couples TRBV6-1 to TRBJ2-1; D not resolved. This CDR3 contains 13 residues. Trimming pared 6 bases from V and 13 bases from J, leaving 19 bases between. Germline loops: CDR1 MNHNS, CDR2 SASEGT.

Worth noting for this clonotype: Just one base apart from a much larger clone, this may be a read error. The chain couples TRBV28 to TRBJ1-1; the match to TRBD1 covers 9 bases. The CDR3 totals 14 residues. The germline CDR1 and CDR2 sequences are MDHEN and SYDVKM. The junction had 10 bases not matched to a gene; V was cut back by 10 bases and J by 4 bases. The CDR3: CAIRRQGGSTEAFF. The CDR3 DNA follows: TGTGCCATCAGGCGACAGGGGGGAAGCACTGAAGCTTTCTTT.

CDR3 sequence: CASNSSSYEQYF. CDR3 DNA sequence: TGTGCCAGTAACTCCAGCTCCTACGAGCAGTACTTC. The rearrangement uses TRBV25-1 and TRBJ2-7; D is undetermined. Germline loops: CDR1 MGHDK, CDR2 SYGVNS. Trimming took off 9 bases at V and 0 bases at J, with 9 bases between the two ends. The CDR3 has 12 residues.

This clonotype was seen many times. A much larger clone is a single base away; this may be a read error. Given the absence of the conserved phenylalanine or tryptophan at the CDR3 end, a read error is likely. The genes are TRBV11-2 and TRBJ2-7; D gene ambiguous. V dropped 4 bases and J dropped 6 bases, with 16 bases sitting between them. In germline, CDR1 is SGHAT, CDR2 FQNNGV. The CDR3 runs to 14 residues. As DNA, the CDR3 is TGTGCCAGCAGCTCCCCTCAGCTTTCCGCCGAGCAGTACTCC. This gives the protein CASSSPQLSAEQYS.

The chain uses TRBV4-2 and TRBJ2-3; 7 bases agree with TRBD2. This CDR3 is built from 16 residues. CDR1 and CDR2 from the germline V gene are LGHNA and YNFKEQ. The CDR3 sequence: CVNSQDRGSGTDTQYF. The DNA of the CDR3 is TGTGTCAACAGCCAAGATCGGGGTAGCGGGACAGATACGCAGTATTTT.

As to this clonotype: One junction end disagrees with the germline gene, perhaps due to a read error. The CDR3 DNA is TGTGCCAGCACCATCACGGGGTCCCTTGCCAATGAGCGGTTCTTC. Protein sequence: CASTITGSLANERFF. The rearrangement uses TRBV12-3 or TRBV12-4 and TRBJ2-1; D perhaps matches TRBD2 (5 bases). This CDR3 has 15 amino acids.

This clonotype has ten or more counts. The chain recombines TRBV5-1 with TRBJ1-1; unclear D gene. The CDR3 consists of 16 residues. Germline V gene lookup returns CDR1 SGHRS and CDR2 YFSETQ. V lost 0 bases and J 4 bases, leaving 16 bases between the germline ends. Here the CDR3 reads CASSLAVGLGGTEAFF. As DNA, the CDR3 is TGCGCCAGCAGCTTGGCCGTTGGGTTGGGCGGCACTGAAGCTTTCTTT. Using reference TRBV5-1 and TRBJ1-1 for the parts outside the CDR3, the full variable domain is KAGVTQTPRYLIKTRGQQVTLSCSPISGHRSVSWYQQTPGQGLQFLFEYFSETQRNKGNFPGRFSGRQFSNSRSEMNVSTLELGDSALYLCASSLAVGLGGTEAFFGQGTRLTVV.

This clonotype occurred many times. The J gene is TRBJ1-1, the V gene TRBV29-1; the D gene is possibly TRBD1 (6 bases). The CDR3 runs 12 residues. Per the germline V gene, CDR1 is SQVTM and CDR2 is ANQGSEA. V lost 4 bases and J lost 4, with 10 bases in between. The CDR3 sequence: CSVAGGGTEAFF. CDR3 nucleotides: TGCAGCGTTGCCGGGGGCGGCACTGAAGCTTTCTTT.

The chain joins TRBV5-6 to TRBJ1-5; D not resolved. V was trimmed by 3 bases and J by 9 bases, leaving 16 bases between them. CDR1 and CDR2 (germline): SGHDT, YYEEEE. The CDR3 is made up of 14 amino acids. CDR3 loop: CASSSERWGMPQHF. For the CDR3, the DNA is TGTGCCAGCAGCTCAGAAAGGTGGGGTATGCCCCAGCATTTT.

This clonotype was counted once. This CDR3 fails to terminate in the conserved phenylalanine or tryptophan, so it likely reflects a read error. The chain carries TRBV12-3 or TRBV12-4 and TRBJ2-7; D gene uncertain. This CDR3 is built from 14 residues. The CDR3 DNA is TGTGCCGGCAGTAGAAGTATACCTCCCTACGAGCAGTACTTA. Translating it yields CAGSRSIPPYEQYL.

This clonotype was recorded only once. In this CDR3 the conserved last residue, phenylalanine or tryptophan, is missing, so a read error is likely. V gene TRBV7-9 combines with J gene TRBJ2-1; the D is unclear. Trimming removed 1 base at V and 4 bases at J, with 8 bases between. This CDR3 spans 14 amino acids. Per the germline V gene, CDR1 is SEHNR and CDR2 is FQNEAQ (reference sequence). For the CDR3, the DNA is TGTGCCAGCAGCTTAGAGGGTGGGTACAATGAGCAGTTCGTC. It specifies CASSLEGGYNEQFV.

The sample holds one count of this clonotype. The junction shows a germline mismatch at one end, possibly a read error. The chain combines TRBV4-1 with TRBJ2-7; 8 nucleotides match TRBD2. This CDR3 contains 15 residues. The germline CDR1 and CDR2 sequences are MGHRA and YSYEKL. The CDR3 nucleotides read TGCGCCAGCATCCAAGATGGCGGGGGGCGCGACGAGAAGTACTTC. Its protein product is CASIQDGGGRDEKYF.

The V call is TRBV18, the J call TRBJ1-2, with 7 bases fitting TRBD1. Trimming cost V 2 bases and J 6 bases; bases outside gene matches: 9. This CDR3 spans 15 amino acids. Germline V CDR1 and CDR2: KGHSH, LQKENI. In DNA form, the CDR3 reads TGTGCCAGCTCACCAATGGCAGGGGGTATAGATGGCTACACCTTC. The encoded protein is CASSPMAGGIDGYTF.

In the case of this clonotype: This is likely a read error, given that the CDR3 carries no conserved phenylalanine or tryptophan at its end. The CDR3 region has the DNA TGTGCGACCATGAAAAACGCCGGGGAGCTGTTTATC. This translates into CATMKNAGELFI. J is TRBJ2-2 and V is TRBV28; D unclear. In germline, CDR1 is MDHEN, CDR2 SYDVKM. The CDR3 loop spans 12 amino acids.

Concerning this clonotype: The conserved closing phenylalanine or tryptophan is absent in this CDR3, likely reflecting a read error. The rearrangement links TRBV11-2 to TRBJ1-2; perhaps TRBD1 as D (5 bases). CDR1 SGHAT and CDR2 FQNNGV come from the germline V gene. The CDR3 runs 14 residues. The ends were cut back, 5 bases at V and 4 bases at J, with 14 bases in the middle. Here the CDR3 reads CASSLLTAFYGYTL. The CDR3 DNA sequence: TGTGCCAGCAGCCTATTGACAGCCTTCTATGGCTACACCTTA.

With regard to this clonotype: Given the absence of the conserved phenylalanine or tryptophan at the CDR3 end, a read error is likely. The rearrangement uses TRBV12-5 and TRBJ2-7, with 7 bases fitting TRBD1. This CDR3 has 16 residues. V shed 1 base and J 0 bases; nucleotides not matched to a gene: 6. The germline gives CDR1 LGHNT, CDR2 FRNRAP. The CDR3 is CASGLGPGQYSYEQYL. Written as DNA, the CDR3 is TGTGCTAGTGGTTTGGGTCCGGGACAGTACTCCTACGAGCAGTACCTC.

As to this clonotype: A read error may account for a junction end that differs from germline. V usage is TRBV4-1 and J usage is TRBJ2-3, with a possible D match to TRBD1 (5 bases). The CDR3 runs 19 residues. In germline, CDR1 is MGHRA, CDR2 YSYEKL. DNA of the CDR3: TGCGCCAGCAGCCAACTGCTCACTCAAGGACATTCGGCATCAGATACGCAGTACTTT. This sequence encodes CASSQLLTQGHSASDTQYF.

J is TRBJ2-7 and V is TRBV7-8; TRBD2 agrees at 9 bases. From germline, CDR1 is SGHVS and CDR2 FQNEAQ. Trimming removed 3 bases from V and 1 base from J; junction bases left unmatched: 7. The CDR3 has 16 amino acids. CDR3 in amino acids: CASSLASAGGSYEQYF. The CDR3 bases are TGTGCCAGCAGCTTGGCGTCGGCGGGAGGGTCCTACGAGCAGTACTTC.

Regarding this clonotype: The junction shows a germline mismatch at one end, possibly a read error. The genes are TRBV5-6 and TRBJ2-1; 9 bases are shared with TRBD1. Germline V gives CDR1 SGHDT, CDR2 YYEEEE. The CDR3 consists of 15 residues. CDR3 coding DNA: TGTGCCAGCTGCCACAGGGGGCGACGATACAATGAGCTGTTCTTC. Translation gives CASCHRGRRYNELFF.

CDR3 sequence (DNA): TGCGCCAGCAGCGCCCAAGGATACGCGAACACCGGGGAGCTGTTTTTT. Translating gives CASSAQGYANTGELFF. The rearrangement uses TRBV5-1 and TRBJ2-2; no definite D call. The CDR3 is made up of 16 amino acids. Germline CDR1 reads SGHRS; CDR2 reads YFSETQ. V lost 4 bases and J 0 bases, leaving 13 bases between the germline ends.

This clonotype appeared once. A junction boundary mismatches the germline segment, possibly from a read error. The chain links TRBV6-6 to TRBJ1-3; TRBD1 matches 8 bases. The germline V gene encodes CDR1 MNHNY and CDR2 SVGAGI (reference sequence). The CDR3 spans 14 residues. CDR3 sequence (DNA): TGTGCCGGCAGGGCGACAGGGGCTGGAAACACCACATATTTT. Protein sequence: CAGRATGAGNTTYF.

The chain recombines TRBV5-1 with TRBJ2-5, with TRBD2 matching over 12 bases. The CDR3 is 15 amino acids. From germline, CDR1 is SGHRS and CDR2 YFSETQ. The V and J ends lost 5 bases and 5 bases, in that order; junction bases with no gene match: 7. CDR3 sequence reads: CASRTSGSHGETQYF. Written as DNA, the CDR3 is TGCGCCAGCAGGACTAGCGGGAGCCATGGGGAGACCCAGTACTTC.

This clonotype qualifies as medium-sized. The genes are TRBV7-9 and TRBJ1-1; D is ambiguous. Germline CDR1 SEHNR, CDR2 FQNEAQ (reference sequence). The CDR3 is 14 amino acids. Trimming took off 6 bases at V and 0 bases at J, with 11 bases between the two ends. CDR3 sequence: CASRYRGMNTEAFF. Written as DNA, the CDR3 is TGTGCCAGCAGGTATAGAGGAATGAACACTGAAGCTTTCTTT.

This clonotype was counted at least ten times. The V call is TRBV5-4, the J call TRBJ1-1; no reliable D call. V shed 5 bases and J shed 5 bases, with 13 bases lying between them. Germline V gives CDR1 SGHNT, CDR2 YYREEE (reference sequence). The CDR3 contains 13 residues. CDR3 loop: CASSQATSTEAFF. CDR3 bases: TGTGCCAGCAGTCAGGCCACGTCGACTGAAGCTTTCTTT.

Of note for this clonotype: Just one base apart from a much larger clone, this may be a read error. V is TRBV28 and J is TRBJ1-5; 8 bases fit TRBD1. CDR1 is MDHEN and CDR2 is SYDVKM in the germline V gene. CDR3 length equals 16 residues. CDR3 in DNA: TGTACCAGCAGTCCTCGGACAGGGCATAGCAATCAGCCCCAGCATTTT. It specifies CTSSPRTGHSNQPQHF.

About this clonotype itself: One end of the junction fails to match germline, which may point to a read error. The chain couples TRBV29-1 to TRBJ2-1, with D possibly TRBD2 on 6 matching bases. Germline V gives CDR1 SQVTM, CDR2 ANQGSEA. The CDR3 contains 13 residues. CDR3 nucleotide sequence: TGCAGCGTCGAACGGGGGTATGTGGGTGAGCAGTCCTTC. It translates to CSVERGYVGEQSF.

This clonotype was recorded many times. V usage is TRBV2 and J usage is TRBJ2-1; a weak D match, TRBD2 (6 bases). The CDR3 length is 14 residues. Germline loops: CDR1 SNHLY, CDR2 FYNNEI. V lost 7 bases to trimming and J lost 1 base, with 11 bases between them. The chain's CDR3 is CASNGGLSYNEQFF. The DNA for the CDR3 is TGTGCCAGCAACGGGGGACTTTCCTACAATGAGCAGTTCTTC.

In this sample, this clonotype turned up once. One end of the junction does not line up with germline, which may come from a read error. The rearrangement uses TRBV29-1 and TRBJ2-1; D is undetermined. The CDR3 spans 20 residues. CDR1 and CDR2 (germline): SQVTM, ANQGSEA. The CDR3 protein is CSVEPARRQYSIGSYNEQFF. The CDR3 nucleotides are TGCAGCGTTGAACCCGCCAGACGCCAATACTCAATCGGGTCCTACAATGAACAGTTCTTC.

Concerning this clonotype itself: One end of the junction varies from germline; a read error may be responsible. V is TRBV11-2 and J is TRBJ2-3, with D uncertain. The CDR3 is made up of 15 amino acids. Germline values: CDR1 SGHAT, CDR2 FQNNGV. The CDR3 bases are TGTGCCAGCAGCTTCGGATTAGTACGCACAGATACGAAGTATTTT. It translates to CASSFGLVRTDTKYF. The entire variable domain, with the rest obtained from reference TRBV11-2 and TRBJ2-3, is as follows: EAGVAQSPRYKIIEKRQSVAFWCNPISGHATLYWYQQILGQGPKLLIQFQNNGVVDDSQLPKDRFSAERLKGVDSTLKIQPAKLEDSAVYLCASSFGLVRTDTKYFGPGTRLTVL.